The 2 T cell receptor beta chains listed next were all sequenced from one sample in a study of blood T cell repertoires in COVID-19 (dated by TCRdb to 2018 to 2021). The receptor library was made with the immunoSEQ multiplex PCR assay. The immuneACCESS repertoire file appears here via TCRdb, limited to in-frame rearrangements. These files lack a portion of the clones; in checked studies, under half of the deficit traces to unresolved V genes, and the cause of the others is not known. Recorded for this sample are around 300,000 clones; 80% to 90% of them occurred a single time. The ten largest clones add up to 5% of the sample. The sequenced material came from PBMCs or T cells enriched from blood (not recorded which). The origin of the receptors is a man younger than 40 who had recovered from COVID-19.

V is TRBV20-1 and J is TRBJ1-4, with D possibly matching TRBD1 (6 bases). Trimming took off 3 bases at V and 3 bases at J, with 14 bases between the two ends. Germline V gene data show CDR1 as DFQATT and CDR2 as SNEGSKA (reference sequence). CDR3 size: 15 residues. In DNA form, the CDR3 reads TGCAGTGCTAGTGAAACAGGGATCGCTAATGAAAAACTGTTTTTT. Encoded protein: CSASETGIANEKLFF.

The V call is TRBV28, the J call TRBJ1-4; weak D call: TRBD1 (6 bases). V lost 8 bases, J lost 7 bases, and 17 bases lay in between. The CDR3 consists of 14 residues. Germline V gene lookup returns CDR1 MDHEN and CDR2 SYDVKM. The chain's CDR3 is CASYVRGGVEKLFF. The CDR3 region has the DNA TGTGCCAGCTACGTCAGGGGTGGCGTTGAAAAACTGTTTTTT.